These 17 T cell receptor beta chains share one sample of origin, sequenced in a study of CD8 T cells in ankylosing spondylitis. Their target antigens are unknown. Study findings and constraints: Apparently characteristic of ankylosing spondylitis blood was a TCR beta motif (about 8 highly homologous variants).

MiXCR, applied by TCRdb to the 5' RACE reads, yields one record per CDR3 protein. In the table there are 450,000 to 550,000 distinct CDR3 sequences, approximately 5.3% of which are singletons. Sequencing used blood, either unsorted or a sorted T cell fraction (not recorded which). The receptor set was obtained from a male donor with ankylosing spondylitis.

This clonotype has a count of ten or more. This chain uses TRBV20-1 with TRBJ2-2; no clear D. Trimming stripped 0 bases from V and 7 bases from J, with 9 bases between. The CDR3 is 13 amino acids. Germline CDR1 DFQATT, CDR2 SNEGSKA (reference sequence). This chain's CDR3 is CSARDNPNGELFF. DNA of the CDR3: TGCAGTGCTAGAGATAACCCCAACGGGGAGCTGTTTTTT.

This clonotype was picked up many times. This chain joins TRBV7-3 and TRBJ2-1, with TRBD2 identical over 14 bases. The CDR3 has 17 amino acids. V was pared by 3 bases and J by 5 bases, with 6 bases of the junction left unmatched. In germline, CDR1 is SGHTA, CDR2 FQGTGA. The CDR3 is CASSLTSGGGSNNEQFF. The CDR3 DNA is TGTGCCAGCAGCTTGACTAGCGGGGGGGGTTCTAACAATGAGCAGTTCTTC.

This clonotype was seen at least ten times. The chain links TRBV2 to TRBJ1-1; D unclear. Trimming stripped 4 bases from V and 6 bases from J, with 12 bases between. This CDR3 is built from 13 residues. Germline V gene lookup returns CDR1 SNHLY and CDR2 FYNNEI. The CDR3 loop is CASSARIFAEAFF. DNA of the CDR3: TGTGCCAGCAGTGCGCGGATTTTCGCTGAAGCTTTCTTT.

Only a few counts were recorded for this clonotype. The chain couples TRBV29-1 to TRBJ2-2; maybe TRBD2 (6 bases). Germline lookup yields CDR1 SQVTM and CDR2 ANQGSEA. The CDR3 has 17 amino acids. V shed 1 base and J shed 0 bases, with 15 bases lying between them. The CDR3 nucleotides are TGCAGCGTTGAAGGGCTGGGCGGGACCCCGAACACCGGGGAGCTGTTTTTT. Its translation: CSVEGLGGTPNTGELFF.

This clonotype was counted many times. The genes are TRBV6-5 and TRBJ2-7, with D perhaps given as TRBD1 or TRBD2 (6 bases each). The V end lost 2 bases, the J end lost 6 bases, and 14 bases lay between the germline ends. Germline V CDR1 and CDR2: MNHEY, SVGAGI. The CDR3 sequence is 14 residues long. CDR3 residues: CASSYNARGLEQYF. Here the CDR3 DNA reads TGTGCCAGCAGTTACAATGCCAGGGGACTCGAGCAGTACTTC.

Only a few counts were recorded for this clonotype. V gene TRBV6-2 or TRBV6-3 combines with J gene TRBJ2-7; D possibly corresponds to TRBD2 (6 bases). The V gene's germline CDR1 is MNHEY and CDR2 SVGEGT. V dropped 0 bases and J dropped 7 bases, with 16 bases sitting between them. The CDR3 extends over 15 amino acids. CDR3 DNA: TGTGCCAGCAGTTACTCGCGGGATTTCAGGGATGAGCAGTACTTC. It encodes CASSYSRDFRDEQYF.

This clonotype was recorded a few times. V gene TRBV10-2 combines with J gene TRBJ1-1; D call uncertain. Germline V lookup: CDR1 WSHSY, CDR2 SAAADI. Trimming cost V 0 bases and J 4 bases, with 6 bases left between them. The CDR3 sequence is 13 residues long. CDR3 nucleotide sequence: TGCGCCAGCAGTGAGTCTAGGGTCACTGAAGCTTTCTTT. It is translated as CASSESRVTEAFF.

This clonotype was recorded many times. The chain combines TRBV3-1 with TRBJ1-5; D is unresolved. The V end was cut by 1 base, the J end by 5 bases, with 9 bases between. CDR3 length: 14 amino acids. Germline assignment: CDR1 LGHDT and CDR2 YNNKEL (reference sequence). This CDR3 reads CASSQGSGYQPQHF. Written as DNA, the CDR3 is TGTGCCAGCAGCCAAGGCAGCGGGTATCAGCCCCAGCATTTT. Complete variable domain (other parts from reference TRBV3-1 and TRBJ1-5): DTAVSQTPKYLVTQMGNDKSIKCEQNLGHDTMYWYKQDSKKFLKIMFSYNNKELIINETVPNRFSPKSPDKAHLNLHINSLELGDSAVYFCASSQGSGYQPQHFGDGTRLSIL.

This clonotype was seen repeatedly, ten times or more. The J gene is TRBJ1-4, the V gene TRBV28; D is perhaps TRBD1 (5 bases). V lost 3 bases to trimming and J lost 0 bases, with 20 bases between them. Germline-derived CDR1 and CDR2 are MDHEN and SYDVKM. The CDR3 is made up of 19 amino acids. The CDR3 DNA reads TGTGCCAGCAGTTTCCCTTCCCAGAAGCAGGGTCCAACTAATGAAAAACTGTTTTTT. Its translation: CASSFPSQKQGPTNEKLFF.

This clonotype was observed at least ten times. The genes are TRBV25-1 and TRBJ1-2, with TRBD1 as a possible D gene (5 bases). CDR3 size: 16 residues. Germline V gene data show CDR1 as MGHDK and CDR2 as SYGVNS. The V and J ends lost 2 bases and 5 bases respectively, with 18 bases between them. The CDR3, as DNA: TGTGCCAGCAGTGAAGGGGGTTCCTCATTAGGATATGGCTACACCTTC. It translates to CASSEGGSSLGYGYTF.

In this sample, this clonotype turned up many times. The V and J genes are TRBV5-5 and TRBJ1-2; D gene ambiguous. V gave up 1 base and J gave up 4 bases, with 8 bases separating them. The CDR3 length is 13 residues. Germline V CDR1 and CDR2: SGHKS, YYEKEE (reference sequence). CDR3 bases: TGTGCCAGCAGCTTGTACCTTGTCTATGGCTACACCTTC. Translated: CASSLYLVYGYTF.

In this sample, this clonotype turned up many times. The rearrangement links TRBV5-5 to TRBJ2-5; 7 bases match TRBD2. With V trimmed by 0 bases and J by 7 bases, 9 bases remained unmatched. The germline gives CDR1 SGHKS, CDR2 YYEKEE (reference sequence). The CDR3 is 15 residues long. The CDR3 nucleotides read TGTGCCAGCAGCTTGGTGGGACTATCCGAAGCGACCCAGTACTTC. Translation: CASSLVGLSEATQYF.

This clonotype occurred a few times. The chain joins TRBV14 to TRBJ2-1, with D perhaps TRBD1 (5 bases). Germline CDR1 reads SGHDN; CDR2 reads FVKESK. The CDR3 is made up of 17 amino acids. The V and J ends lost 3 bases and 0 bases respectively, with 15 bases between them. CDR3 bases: TGTGCCAGCAGCCAGCATACCAGGGCCGGCTCCTACAATGAGCAGTTCTTC. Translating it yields CASSQHTRAGSYNEQFF.

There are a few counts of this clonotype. The CDR3 here is CASSQDEGSDTGELFF. The CDR3 DNA is TGCGCCAGCAGCCAAGATGAGGGGTCTGACACCGGGGAGCTGTTTTTT. The chain employs TRBV4-3 and TRBJ2-2; D assignment may be TRBD1 or TRBD2 (5 bases each). This CDR3 has 16 residues. Trimming took 0 bases from V and 3 from J, leaving 11 bases between them. CDR1 and CDR2 (germline): LGHNA, YSLEER.

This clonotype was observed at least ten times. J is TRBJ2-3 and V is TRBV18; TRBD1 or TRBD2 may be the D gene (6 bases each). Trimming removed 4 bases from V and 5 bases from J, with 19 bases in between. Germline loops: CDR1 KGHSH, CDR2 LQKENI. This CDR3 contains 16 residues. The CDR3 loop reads CASSLLAGGKGDTQYF. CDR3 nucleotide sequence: TGTGCCAGCTCACTCTTAGCCGGGGGCAAGGGAGATACGCAGTATTTT.

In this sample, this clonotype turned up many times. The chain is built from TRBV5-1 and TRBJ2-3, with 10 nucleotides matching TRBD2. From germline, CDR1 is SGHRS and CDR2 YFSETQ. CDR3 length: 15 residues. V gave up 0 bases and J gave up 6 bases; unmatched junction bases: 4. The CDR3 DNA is TGCGCCAGCAGCTTGGCAGCGGGAGGGCCGGATACGCAGTATTTT. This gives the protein CASSLAAGGPDTQYF.

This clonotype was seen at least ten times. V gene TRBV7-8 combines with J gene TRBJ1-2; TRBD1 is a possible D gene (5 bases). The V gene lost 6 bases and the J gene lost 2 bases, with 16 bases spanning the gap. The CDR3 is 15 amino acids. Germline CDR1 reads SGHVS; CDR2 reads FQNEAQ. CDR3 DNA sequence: TGTGCCAGCAGACCCATTGAAGGGGTGAACTATGGCTACACCTTC. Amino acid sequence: CASRPIEGVNYGYTF.